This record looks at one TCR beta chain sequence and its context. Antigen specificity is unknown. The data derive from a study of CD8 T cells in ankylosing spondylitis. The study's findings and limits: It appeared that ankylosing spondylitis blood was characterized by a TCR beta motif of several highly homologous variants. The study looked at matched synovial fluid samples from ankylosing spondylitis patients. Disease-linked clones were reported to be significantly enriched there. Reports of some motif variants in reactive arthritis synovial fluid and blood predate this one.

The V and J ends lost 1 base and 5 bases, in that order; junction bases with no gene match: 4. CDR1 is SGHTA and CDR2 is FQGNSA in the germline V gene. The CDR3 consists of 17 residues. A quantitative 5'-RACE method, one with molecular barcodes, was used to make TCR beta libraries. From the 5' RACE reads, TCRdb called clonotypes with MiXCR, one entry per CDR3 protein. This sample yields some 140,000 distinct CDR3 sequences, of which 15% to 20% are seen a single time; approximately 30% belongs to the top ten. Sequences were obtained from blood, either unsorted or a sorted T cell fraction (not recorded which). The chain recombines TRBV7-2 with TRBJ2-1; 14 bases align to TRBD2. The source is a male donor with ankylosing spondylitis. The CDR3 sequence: CASSLGLGLAGDNEQFF. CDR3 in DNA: TGTGCCAGCAGCTTAGGGTTGGGACTAGCGGGAGACAATGAGCAGTTCTTC.